This TCR beta chain was identified in a study of T cells in Graves' hyperthyroidism and ophthalmopathy. This clonotype was seen ten or more times. RNA transcripts gave rise to amplified TCR beta CDR3 regions. The primer set for the first-round RT-PCR of the TCR CDR3 was HTBI. TCRdb passed the multiplex PCR reads through MiXCR, listing each CDR3 protein once. The table lists 300,000 to 450,000 distinct CDR3 sequences, roughly 14% of them singletons. Germline V gene sequence: CDR1 MGHRA, CDR2 YSYEKL. This CDR3 has 15 residues. V dropped 3 bases and J dropped 0 bases, with 10 bases sitting between them. This chain uses TRBV4-1 with TRBJ2-3, with no clear D. The specimen sequenced was blood. The receptor was derived from a young man with Graves' hyperthyroidism that later progressed to Graves' ophthalmopathy. The CDR3: CASSHGPLSTDTQYF. DNA of the CDR3: TGCGCCAGCAGCCACGGGCCGTTGAGCACAGATACGCAGTATTTT.